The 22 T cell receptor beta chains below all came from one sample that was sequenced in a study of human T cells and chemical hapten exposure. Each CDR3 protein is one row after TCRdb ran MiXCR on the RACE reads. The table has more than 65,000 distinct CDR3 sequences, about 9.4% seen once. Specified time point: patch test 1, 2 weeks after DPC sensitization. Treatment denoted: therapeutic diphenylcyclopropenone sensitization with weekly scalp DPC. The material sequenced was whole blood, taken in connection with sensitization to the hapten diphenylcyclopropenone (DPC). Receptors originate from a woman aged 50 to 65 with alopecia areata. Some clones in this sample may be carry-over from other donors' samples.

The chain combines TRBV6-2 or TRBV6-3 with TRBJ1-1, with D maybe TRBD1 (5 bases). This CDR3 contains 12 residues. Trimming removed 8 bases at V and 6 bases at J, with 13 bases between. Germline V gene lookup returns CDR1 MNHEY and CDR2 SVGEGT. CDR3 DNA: TGTGCCAGCTACCCAGGGTACGCTGAAGCTTTCTTT. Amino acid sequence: CASYPGYAEAFF.

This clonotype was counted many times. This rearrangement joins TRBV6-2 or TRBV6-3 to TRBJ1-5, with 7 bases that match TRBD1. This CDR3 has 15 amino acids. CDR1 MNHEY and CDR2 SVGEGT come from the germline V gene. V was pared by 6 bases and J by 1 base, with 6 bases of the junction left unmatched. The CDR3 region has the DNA TGTGCCAGCAGCTGGACAGGCGGGAGCAATCAGCCCCAGCATTTT. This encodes CASSWTGGSNQPQHF.

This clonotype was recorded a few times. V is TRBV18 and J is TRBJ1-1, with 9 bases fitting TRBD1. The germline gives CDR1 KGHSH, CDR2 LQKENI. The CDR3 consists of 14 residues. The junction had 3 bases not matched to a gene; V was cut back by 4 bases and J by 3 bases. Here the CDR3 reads CASSRQGVDTEAFF. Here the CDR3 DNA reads TGTGCCAGCTCACGACAGGGGGTGGACACTGAAGCTTTCTTT.

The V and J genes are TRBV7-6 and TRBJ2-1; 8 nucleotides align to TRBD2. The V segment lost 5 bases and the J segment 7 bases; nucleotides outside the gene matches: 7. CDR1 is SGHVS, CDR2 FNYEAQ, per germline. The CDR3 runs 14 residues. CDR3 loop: CASSLKRELNEQFF. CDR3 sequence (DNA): TGTGCCAGCAGCCTCAAGCGGGAGTTAAATGAGCAGTTCTTC.

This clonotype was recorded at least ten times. This CDR3 reads CASSPSSGNPYF. CDR3 sequence (DNA): TGTGCCAGCTCACCGAGTAGCGGGAATCCGTACTTC. The chain joins TRBV18 to TRBJ2-7; 8 nucleotides agree with TRBD2. The V and J ends lost 3 bases and 12 bases, in that order; junction bases with no gene match: 7. CDR1 is KGHSH, CDR2 LQKENI, per germline. CDR3 length equals 12 residues.

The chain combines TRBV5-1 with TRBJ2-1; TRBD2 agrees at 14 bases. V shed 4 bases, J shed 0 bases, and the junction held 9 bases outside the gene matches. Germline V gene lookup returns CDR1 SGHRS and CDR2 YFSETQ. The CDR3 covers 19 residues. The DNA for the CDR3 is TGCGCCAGCAGCCCCTCGGGACTAGCGGGAGTTAGCTCCTACAATGAGCAGTTCTTC. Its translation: CASSPSGLAGVSSYNEQFF.

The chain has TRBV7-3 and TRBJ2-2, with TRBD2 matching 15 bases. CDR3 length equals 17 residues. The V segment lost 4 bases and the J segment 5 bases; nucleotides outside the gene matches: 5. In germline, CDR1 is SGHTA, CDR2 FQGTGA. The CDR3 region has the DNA TGTGCCAGCAGCTCACCGGGACTAGCGGGAGGTACCGGGGAGCTGTTTTTT. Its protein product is CASSSPGLAGGTGELFF.

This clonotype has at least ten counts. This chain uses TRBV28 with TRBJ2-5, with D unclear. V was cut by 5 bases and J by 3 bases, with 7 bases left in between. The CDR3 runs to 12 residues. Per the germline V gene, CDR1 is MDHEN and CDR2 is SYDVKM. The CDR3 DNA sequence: TGTGCCAGCAGTCACCCAGAAGAGACCCAGTACTTC. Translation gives CASSHPEETQYF.

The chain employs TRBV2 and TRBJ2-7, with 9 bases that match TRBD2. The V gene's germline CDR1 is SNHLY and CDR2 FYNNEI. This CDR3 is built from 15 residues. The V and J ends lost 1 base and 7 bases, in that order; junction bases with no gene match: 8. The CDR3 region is CASSEGLAEPGEQYF. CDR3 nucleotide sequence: TGTGCCAGCAGTGAAGGACTAGCGGAGCCGGGAGAGCAGTACTTC.

The CDR3 nucleotides are TGCAGTGCTAGAGATGAGTCAACCAGGGGCAATCAGCCCCAGCATTTT. It specifies CSARDESTRGNQPQHF. The V and J genes are TRBV20-1 and TRBJ1-5; tentative D call: TRBD1 (5 bases). Trimming pared 0 bases from V and 2 bases from J, leaving 14 bases between. CDR1 and CDR2 from the germline V gene are DFQATT and SNEGSKA (reference sequence). There are 16 residues in the CDR3.

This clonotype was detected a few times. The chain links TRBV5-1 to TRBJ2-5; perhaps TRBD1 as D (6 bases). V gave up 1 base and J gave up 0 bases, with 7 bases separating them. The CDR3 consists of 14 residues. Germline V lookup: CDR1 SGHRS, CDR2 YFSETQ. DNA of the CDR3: TGCGCCAGCAGCTTGTCAGGGGACCAAGAGACCCAGTACTTC. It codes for CASSLSGDQETQYF.

DNA for the CDR3: TGTGCCAGCAGTGAAGTCCTAGCCAACTACAATGAGCAGTTCTTC. Encoded protein: CASSEVLANYNEQFF. This chain links TRBV6-4 with TRBJ2-1; perhaps TRBD2 as D (5 bases). This CDR3 region has 15 residues. The V end lost 3 bases, the J end lost 3 bases, and 12 bases lay between the germline ends. Germline V gene data show CDR1 as MRHNA and CDR2 as SNTAGT.

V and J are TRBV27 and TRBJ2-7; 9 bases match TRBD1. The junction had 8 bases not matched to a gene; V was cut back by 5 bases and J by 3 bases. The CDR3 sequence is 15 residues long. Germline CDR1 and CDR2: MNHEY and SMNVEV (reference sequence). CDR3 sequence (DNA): TGTGCCAGCAGTCCCACCGACAGGGGGTTCTACGAGCAGTACTTC. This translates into CASSPTDRGFYEQYF.

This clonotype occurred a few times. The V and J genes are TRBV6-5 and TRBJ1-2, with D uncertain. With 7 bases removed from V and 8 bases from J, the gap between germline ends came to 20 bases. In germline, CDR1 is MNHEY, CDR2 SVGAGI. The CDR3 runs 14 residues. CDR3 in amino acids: CASTPGSKAKGYTF. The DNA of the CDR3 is TGTGCCAGCACCCCTGGCAGTAAGGCTAAAGGCTACACCTTC.

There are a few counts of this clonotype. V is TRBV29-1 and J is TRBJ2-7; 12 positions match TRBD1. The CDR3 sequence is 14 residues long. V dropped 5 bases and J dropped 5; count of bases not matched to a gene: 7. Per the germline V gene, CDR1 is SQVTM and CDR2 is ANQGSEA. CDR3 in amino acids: CSVKGGTGGHEQYF. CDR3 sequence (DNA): TGCAGCGTTAAAGGAGGGACAGGGGGCCACGAGCAGTACTTC.

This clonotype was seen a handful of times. The CDR3 reads CASSLVGVNTEAFF. The CDR3 nucleotides are TGCGCCAGCAGCTTGGTTGGGGTTAACACTGAAGCTTTCTTT. The chain couples TRBV5-1 to TRBJ1-1, with no clear D. Per the germline V gene, CDR1 is SGHRS and CDR2 is YFSETQ. The CDR3 is made up of 14 amino acids. Trimming stripped 0 bases from V and 2 bases from J, with 8 bases between. Complete variable domain (other parts from reference TRBV5-1 and TRBJ1-1): KAGVTQTPRYLIKTRGQQVTLSCSPISGHRSVSWYQQTPGQGLQFLFEYFSETQRNKGNFPGRFSGRQFSNSRSEMNVSTLELGDSALYLCASSLVGVNTEAFFGQGTRLTVV.

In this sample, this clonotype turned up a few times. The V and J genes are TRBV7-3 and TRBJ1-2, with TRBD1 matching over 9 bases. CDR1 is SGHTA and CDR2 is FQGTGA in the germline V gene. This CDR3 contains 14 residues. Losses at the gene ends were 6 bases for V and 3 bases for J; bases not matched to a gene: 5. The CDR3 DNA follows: TGTGCCAGCAGTCGAGACAGGGGGGACTATGGCTACACCTTC. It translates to CASSRDRGDYGYTF.

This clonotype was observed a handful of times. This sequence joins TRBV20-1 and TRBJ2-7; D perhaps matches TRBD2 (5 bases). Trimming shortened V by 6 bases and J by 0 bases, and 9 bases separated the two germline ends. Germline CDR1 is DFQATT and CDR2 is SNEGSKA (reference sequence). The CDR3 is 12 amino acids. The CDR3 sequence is CSAERSSYEQYF. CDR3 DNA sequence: TGCAGTGCGGAGCGGAGCTCCTACGAGCAGTACTTC.

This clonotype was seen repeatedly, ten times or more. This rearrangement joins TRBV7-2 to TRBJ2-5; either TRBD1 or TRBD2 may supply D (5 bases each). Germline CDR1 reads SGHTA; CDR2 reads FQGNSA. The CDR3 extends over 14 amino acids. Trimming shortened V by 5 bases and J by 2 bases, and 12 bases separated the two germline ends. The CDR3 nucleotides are TGTGCCAGCAGCCTTGGGACGTTTCAAGAGACCCAGTACTTC. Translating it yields CASSLGTFQETQYF.

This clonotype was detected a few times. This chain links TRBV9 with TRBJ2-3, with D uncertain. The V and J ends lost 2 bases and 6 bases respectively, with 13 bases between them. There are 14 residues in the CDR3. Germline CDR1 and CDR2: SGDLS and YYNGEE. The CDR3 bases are TGTGCCAGCAGCGTCAAAGGCCCTGGGGATACGCAGTATTTT. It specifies CASSVKGPGDTQYF.

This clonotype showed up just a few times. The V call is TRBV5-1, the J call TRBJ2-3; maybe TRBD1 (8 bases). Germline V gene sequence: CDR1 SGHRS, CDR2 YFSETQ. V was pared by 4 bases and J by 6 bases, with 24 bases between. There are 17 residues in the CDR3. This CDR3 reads CASSRPLQGVGGDTQYF. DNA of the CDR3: TGCGCCAGCAGCCGGCCCCTACAGGGGGTGGGAGGGGATACGCAGTATTTT.

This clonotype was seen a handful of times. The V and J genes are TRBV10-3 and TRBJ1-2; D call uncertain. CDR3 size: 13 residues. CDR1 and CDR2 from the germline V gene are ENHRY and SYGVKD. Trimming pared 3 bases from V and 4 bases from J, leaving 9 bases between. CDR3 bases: TGTGCCATCAGTGAAGGAGAGGCCTATGGCTACACCTTC. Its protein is CAISEGEAYGYTF.